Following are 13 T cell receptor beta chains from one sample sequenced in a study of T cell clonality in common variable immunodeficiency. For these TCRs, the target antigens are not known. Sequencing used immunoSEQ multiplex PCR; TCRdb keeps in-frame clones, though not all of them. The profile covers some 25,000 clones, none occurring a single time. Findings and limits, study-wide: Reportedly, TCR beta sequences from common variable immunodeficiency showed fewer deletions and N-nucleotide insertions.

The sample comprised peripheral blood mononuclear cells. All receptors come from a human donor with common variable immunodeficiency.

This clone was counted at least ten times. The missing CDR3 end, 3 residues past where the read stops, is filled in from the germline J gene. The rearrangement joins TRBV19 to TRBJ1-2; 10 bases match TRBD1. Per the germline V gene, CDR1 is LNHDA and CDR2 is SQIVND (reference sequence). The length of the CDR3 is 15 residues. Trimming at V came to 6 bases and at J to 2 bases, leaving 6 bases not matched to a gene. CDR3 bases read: TGTGCCAGTAGAAGGACAGGGGGATCAAACTATGGC. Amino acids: CASRRTGGSNYG. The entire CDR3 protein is CASRRTGGSNYGYTF.

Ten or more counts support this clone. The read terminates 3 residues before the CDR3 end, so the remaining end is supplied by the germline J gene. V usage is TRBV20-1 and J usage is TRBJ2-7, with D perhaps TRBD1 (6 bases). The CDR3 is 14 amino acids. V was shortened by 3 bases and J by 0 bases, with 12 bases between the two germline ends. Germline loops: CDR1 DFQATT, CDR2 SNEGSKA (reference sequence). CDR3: CSASTGSSSYEQYF. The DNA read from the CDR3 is TGCAGTGCTAGTACAGGGTCTAGCTCCTACGAG.

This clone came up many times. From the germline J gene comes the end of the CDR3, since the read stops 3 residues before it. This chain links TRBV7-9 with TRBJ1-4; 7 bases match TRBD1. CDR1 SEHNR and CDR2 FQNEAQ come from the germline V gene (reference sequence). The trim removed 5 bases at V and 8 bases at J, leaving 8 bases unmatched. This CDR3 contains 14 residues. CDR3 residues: CASSRGGAGEKLFF. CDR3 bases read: TGTGCCAGCAGCCGAGGGGGCGCCGGGGAAAAA.

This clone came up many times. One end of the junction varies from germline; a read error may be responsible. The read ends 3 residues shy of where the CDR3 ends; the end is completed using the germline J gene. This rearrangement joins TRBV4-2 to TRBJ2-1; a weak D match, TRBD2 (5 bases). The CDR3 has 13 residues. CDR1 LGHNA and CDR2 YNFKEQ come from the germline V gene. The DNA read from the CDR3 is TGCGCCAGCAGACTGGACTTTTATGGTGAG. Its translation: CASRLDFYGE. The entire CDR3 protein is CASRLDFYGEQFF.

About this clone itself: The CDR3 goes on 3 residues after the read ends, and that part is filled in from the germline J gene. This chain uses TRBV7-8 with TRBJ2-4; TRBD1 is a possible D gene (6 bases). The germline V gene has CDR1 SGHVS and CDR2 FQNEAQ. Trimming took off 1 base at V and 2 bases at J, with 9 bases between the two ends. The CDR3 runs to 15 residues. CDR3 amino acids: CASSLDRVSKNIQYF. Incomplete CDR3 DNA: TGTGCCAGCAGCTTAGACAGGGTATCCAAAAACATT.

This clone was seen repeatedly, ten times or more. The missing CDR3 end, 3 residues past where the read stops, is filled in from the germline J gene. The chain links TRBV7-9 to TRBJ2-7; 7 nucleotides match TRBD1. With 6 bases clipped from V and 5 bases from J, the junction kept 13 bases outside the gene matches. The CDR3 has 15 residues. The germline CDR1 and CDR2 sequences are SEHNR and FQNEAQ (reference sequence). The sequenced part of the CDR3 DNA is TGTGCCAGCAGAGATGGACAGGACGTACTGAACGAG. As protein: CASRDGQDVLNE. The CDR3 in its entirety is CASRDGQDVLNEQYF.

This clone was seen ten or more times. CDR3 region: CAWIRTGGLEQYF. Incomplete CDR3 DNA: TGTGCCTGGATTAGGACAGGGGGCCTCGAG. The chain is built from TRBV30 and TRBJ2-7, with 11 bases fitting TRBD1. The read terminates 3 residues before the CDR3 end, so the remaining end is supplied by the germline J gene. The CDR3 is 13 residues long. Trimming took 4 bases from V and 6 from J; bases not matched to a gene: 5. Germline V gene lookup returns CDR1 GTSNPN and CDR2 SVGIG (reference sequence).

CDR3 bases read: TGTGCCAGCAGCTTATCCAGGGAAAATCAGCCC. Its protein is CASSLSRENQP. The CDR3 reads in full as CASSLSRENQPQHF. This sequence joins TRBV11-3 and TRBJ1-5; a weak D match, TRBD1 (5 bases). The read ends 3 residues before the CDR3 terminus; that terminus is restored from the germline J gene. V was clipped by 2 bases and J by 4 bases, with 9 bases between them. Germline V lookup: CDR1 SGHNT, CDR2 YENEEA. The CDR3 is 14 residues long.

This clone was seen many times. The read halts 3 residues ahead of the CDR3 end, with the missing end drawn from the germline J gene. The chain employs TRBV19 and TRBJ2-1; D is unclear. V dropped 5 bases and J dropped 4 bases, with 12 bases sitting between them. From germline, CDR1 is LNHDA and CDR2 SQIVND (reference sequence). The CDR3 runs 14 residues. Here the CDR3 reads CASSVAPPYNEQFF. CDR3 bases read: TGTGCCAGTAGTGTGGCACCCCCTTACAATGAG.

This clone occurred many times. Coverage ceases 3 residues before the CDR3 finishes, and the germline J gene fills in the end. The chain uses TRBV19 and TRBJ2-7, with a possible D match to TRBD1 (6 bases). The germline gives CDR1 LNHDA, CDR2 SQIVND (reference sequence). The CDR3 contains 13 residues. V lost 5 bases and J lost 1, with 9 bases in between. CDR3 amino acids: CASSGQRSYEQYF. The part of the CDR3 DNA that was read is TGTGCCAGTAGTGGACAGCGATCCTACGAG.

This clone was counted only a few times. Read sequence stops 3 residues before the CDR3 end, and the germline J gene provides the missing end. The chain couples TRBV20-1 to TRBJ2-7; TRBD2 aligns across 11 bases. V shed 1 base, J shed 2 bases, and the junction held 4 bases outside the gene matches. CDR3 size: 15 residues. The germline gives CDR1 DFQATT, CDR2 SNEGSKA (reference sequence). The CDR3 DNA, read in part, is TGCAGTGCTAGAGGGTCTAGCGGGAGGCCCTACGAG. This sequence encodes CSARGSSGRPYE. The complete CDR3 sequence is CSARGSSGRPYEQYF.

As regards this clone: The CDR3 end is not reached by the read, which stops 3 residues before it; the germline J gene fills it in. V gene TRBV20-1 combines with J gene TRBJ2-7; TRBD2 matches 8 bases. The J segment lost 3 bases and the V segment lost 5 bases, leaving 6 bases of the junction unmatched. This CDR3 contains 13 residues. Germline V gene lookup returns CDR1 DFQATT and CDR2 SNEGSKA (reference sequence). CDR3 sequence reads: CSAPGLEGYEQYF. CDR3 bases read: TGCAGTGCTCCGGGACTAGAAGGCTACGAG.

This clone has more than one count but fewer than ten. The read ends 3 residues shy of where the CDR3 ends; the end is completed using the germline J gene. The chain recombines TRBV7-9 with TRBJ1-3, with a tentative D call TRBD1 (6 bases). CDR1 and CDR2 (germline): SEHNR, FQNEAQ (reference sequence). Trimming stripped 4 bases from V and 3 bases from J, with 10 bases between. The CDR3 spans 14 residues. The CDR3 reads CASSSQGSGNTIYF. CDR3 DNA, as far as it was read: TGTGCCAGCAGCTCCCAGGGGAGTGGAAACACC. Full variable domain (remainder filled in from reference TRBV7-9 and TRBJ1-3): DTGVSQNPRHKITKRGQNVTFRCDPISEHNRLYWYRQTLGQGPEFLTYFQNEAQLEKSRLLSDRFSAERPKGSFSTLEIQRTEQGDSAMYLCASSSQGSGNTIYFGEGSWLTVV.